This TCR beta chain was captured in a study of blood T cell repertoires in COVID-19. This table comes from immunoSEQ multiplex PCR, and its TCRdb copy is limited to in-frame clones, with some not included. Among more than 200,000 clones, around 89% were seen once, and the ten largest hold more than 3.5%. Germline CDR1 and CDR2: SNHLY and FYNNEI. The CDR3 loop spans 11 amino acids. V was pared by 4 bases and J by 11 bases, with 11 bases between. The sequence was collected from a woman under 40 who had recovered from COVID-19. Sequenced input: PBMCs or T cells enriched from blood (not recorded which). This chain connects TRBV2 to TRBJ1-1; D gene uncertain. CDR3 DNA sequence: TGTGCCAGCAGTGGGAGGGCGAGGGCTTTCTTT. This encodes CASSGRARAFF.